This T cell receptor beta chain was retrieved from a study of graft-versus-host responses after intestinal transplantation. For the study at large: Grafts were multivisceral, liver-intestinal, or isolated intestinal. For around three years after anti-thymocyte globulin induction, all recipients took tacrolimus and steroids. Study-level findings and limits: HvG clone declines early post-transplant were associated with peak circulating GvH levels.

With respect to this clone: As yet, its antigen is unknown.

The CDR3 runs to 13 residues. The germline V gene encodes CDR1 SQVTM and CDR2 ANQGSEA. V dropped 4 bases and J dropped 5 bases, with 14 bases sitting between them. Some clones are missing from TCRdb's copy, which holds only in-frame ones; the method was immunoSEQ multiplex PCR. The sample shows 62,000 or so clones, 85% to 90% of them seen only once. This clonotype was sampled from a human patient who received an intestinal transplant, so some T cells may come from the graft donor. Specimen: PBMCs, collected 26 days after transplant. The genes are TRBV29-1 and TRBJ2-5; a weak D match, TRBD2 (5 bases). Here the CDR3 reads CSVGLAGIETQYF. The CDR3, as DNA: TGCAGCGTTGGCCTAGCTGGGATCGAGACCCAGTACTTC.